This T cell receptor (beta chain) was profiled in a study of human T cells and chemical hapten exposure. Looking at the study overall: It was small differences in pooled library volume that mainly caused per-sample TCR yields to vary. Study observations and caveats: Expanded TCRs clustered into significantly more large CDR3 similarity groups than controls, the analysis revealed.

Remarks on this clonotype: Its antigen is not identified.

Time point described: pre-sensitization, week 0. The treatment is: therapeutic diphenylcyclopropenone sensitization with weekly scalp DPC. Donors, patients with alopecia ranging from 18 to 70 years old and judged suitable for DPC, provided samples. V trimming: 5 bases; J trimming: 9 bases; junction bases outside the gene matches: 4. Germline assignment: CDR1 SGHAT and CDR2 FQNNGV. The length of the CDR3 is 13 residues. Library construction involved attaching unique molecular identifiers to individual cDNA molecules, which allowed quantitative, reproducible TCR counting. From the RACE reads, TCRdb called clonotypes with MiXCR, one entry per CDR3 protein. Here the sample spans 180,000 or so distinct CDR3 sequences, nearly 30% being singletons.

This specimen consisted of whole blood, obtained in connection with sensitization to the hapten diphenylcyclopropenone (DPC). This receptor was obtained from a woman aged 30 to 39 with alopecia areata. Some clones in this sample may be carry-over from other donors' samples. V is TRBV11-2 and J is TRBJ1-6, with TRBD1 identical over 7 bases. CDR3 in amino acids: CASSPRTGSPLHF. CDR3 sequence (DNA): TGTGCCAGCAGCCCCCGGACAGGTTCACCCCTCCACTTT.